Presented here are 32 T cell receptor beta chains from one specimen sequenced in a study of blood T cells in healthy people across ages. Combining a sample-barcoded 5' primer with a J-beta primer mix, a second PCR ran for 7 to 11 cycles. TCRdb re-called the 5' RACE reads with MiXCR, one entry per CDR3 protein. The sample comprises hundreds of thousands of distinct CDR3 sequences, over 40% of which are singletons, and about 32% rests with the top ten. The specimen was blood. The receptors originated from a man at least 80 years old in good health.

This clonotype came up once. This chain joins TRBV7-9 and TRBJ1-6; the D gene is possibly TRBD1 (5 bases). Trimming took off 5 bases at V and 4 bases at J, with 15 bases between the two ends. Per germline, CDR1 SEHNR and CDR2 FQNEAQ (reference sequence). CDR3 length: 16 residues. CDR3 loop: CASSRDSTSYNSPLHF. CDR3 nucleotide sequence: TGTGCCAGCAGCCGCGACAGTACCTCGTATAATTCACCCCTCCACTTT.

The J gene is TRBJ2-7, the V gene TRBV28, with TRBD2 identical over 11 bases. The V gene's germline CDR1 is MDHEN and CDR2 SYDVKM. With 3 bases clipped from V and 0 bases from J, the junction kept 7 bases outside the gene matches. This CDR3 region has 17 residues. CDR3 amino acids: CASSLEGLAEGSYEQYF. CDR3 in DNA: TGTGCCAGCAGTTTGGAGGGACTAGCGGAGGGCTCCTACGAGCAGTACTTC.

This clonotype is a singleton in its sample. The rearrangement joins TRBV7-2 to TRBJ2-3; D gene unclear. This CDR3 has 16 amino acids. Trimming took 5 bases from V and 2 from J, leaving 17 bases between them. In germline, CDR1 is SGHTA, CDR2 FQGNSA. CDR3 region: CASSPDVGGYTDTQYF. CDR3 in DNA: TGTGCCAGCAGCCCCGATGTGGGTGGCTACACAGATACGCAGTATTTT.

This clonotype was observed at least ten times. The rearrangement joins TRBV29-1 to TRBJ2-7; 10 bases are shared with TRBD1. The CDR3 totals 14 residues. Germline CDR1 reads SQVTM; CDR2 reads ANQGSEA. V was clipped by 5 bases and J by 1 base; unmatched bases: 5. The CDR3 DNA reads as TGCAGCGTTCCGGGACAGGGGAATTCCTACGAGCAGTACTTC. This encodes CSVPGQGNSYEQYF.

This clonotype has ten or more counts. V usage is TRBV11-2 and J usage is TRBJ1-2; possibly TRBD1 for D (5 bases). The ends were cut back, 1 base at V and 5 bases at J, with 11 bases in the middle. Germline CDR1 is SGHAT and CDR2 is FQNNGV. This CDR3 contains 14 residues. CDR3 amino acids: CASSLAAGHYGYTF. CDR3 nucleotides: TGTGCCAGCAGCTTAGCCGCAGGGCATTATGGCTACACCTTC.

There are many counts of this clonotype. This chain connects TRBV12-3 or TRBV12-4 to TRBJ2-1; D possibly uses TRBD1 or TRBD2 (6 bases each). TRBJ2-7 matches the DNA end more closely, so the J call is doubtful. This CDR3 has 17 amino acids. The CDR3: CASRPGLQGNSYNEQYF. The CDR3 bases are TGTGCCAGCAGGCCGGGACTCCAGGGGAATTCCTACAATGAGCAGTACTTC.

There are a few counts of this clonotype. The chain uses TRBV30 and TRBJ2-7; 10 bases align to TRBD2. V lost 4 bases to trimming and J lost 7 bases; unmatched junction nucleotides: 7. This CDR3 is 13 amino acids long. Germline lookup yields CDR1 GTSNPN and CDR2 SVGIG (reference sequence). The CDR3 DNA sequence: TGTGCCTGGAATCCTAGCGGGAGTGGTGAGCAGTACTTC. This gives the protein CAWNPSGSGEQYF.

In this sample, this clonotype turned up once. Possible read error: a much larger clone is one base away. CDR3 region: CSAHSGREIETQYF. The CDR3 nucleotides are TGCAGTGCCCACAGCGGGCGGGAGATTGAGACCCAGTACTTC. The genes are TRBV20-1 and TRBJ2-5, with TRBD2 matching over 7 bases. Trimming removed 6 bases from V and 5 bases from J; junction bases left unmatched: 12. This CDR3 has 14 residues. Germline V gene data show CDR1 as DFQATT and CDR2 as SNEGSKA (reference sequence).

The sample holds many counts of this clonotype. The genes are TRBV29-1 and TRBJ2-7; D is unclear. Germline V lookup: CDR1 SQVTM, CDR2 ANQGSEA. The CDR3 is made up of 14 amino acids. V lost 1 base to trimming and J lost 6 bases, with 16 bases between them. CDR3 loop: CSVEVGSRASEQYF. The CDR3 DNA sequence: TGCAGCGTTGAAGTTGGCTCTAGGGCCTCCGAGCAGTACTTC.

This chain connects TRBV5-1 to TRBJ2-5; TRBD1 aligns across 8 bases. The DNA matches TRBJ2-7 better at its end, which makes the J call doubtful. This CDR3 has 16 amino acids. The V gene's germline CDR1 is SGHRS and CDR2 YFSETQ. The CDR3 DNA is TGCGCCAGCAGCTTGGTAGCCGGGACAGGCTGGTACGAGCAGTACTTC. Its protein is CASSLVAGTGWYEQYF.

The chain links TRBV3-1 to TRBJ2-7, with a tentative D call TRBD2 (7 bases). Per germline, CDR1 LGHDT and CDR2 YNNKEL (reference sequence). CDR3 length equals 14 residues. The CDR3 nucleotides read TGTGTCGCAGGACGGCGGGGGCCGTACCACGAGCAGTACTTC. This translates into CVAGRRGPYHEQYF.

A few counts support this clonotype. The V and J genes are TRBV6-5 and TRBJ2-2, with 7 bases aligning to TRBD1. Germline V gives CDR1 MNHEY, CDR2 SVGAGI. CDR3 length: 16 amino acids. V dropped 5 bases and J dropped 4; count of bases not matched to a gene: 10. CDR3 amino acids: CASSRRQGRGTGELFF. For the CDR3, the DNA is TGTGCCAGCAGTCGCCGACAGGGTCGGGGCACCGGGGAGCTGTTTTTT.

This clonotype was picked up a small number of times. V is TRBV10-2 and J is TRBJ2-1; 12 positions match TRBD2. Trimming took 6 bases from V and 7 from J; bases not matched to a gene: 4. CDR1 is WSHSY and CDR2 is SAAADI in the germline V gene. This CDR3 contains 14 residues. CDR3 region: CASRSSGGANEQFF. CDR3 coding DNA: TGCGCCAGCAGATCTAGCGGGGGGGCGAATGAGCAGTTCTTC.

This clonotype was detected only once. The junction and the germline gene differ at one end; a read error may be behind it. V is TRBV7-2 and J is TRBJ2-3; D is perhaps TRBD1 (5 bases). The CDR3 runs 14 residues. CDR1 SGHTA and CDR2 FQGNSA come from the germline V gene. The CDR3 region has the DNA TGTGCCAGCAGCCTGGACACCAGGTCAGATACGCGGTATTTT. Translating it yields CASSLDTRSDTRYF.

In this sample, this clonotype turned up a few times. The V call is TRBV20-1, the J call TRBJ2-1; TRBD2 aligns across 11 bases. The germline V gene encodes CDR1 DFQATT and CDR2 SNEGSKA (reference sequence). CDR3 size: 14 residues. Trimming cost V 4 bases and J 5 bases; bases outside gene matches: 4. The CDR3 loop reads CSAKTSGKHNEQFF. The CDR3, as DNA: TGCAGTGCTAAGACTAGCGGGAAGCACAATGAGCAGTTCTTC.

CDR3 nucleotide sequence: TGTGCCAGCACTTCACGAGGTACGCAGTATTTT. It codes for CASTSRGTQYF. The J gene is TRBJ2-3, the V gene TRBV28; no clear D. V was shortened by 7 bases and J by 8 bases, with 10 bases between the two germline ends. CDR3 length equals 11 residues. Germline V lookup: CDR1 MDHEN, CDR2 SYDVKM.

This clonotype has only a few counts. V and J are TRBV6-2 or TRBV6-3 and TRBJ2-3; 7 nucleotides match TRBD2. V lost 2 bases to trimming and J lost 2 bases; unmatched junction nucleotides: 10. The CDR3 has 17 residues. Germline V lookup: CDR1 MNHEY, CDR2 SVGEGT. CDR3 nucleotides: TGTGCCAGCAGTTACACGGGACTAAAAAGAACCACAGATACGCAGTATTTT. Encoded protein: CASSYTGLKRTTDTQYF.

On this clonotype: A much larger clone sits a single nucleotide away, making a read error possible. CDR3 protein: CASAMGLADEQFF. The CDR3 coding sequence is TGTGCCAGCGCGATGGGACTAGCGGATGAGCAGTTCTTC. The chain carries TRBV18 and TRBJ2-1; 11 positions agree with TRBD2. V shed 8 bases and J 8 bases; nucleotides not matched to a gene: 5. Germline V gives CDR1 KGHSH, CDR2 LQKENI. This CDR3 spans 13 amino acids. Drawing the rest from reference TRBV18 and TRBJ2-1, the complete variable domain is NAGVMQNPRHLVRRRGQEARLRCSPMKGHSHVYWYRQLPEEGLKFMVYLQKENIIDESGMPKERFSAEFPKEGPSILRIQQVVRGDSAAYFCASAMGLADEQFFGPGTRLTVL.

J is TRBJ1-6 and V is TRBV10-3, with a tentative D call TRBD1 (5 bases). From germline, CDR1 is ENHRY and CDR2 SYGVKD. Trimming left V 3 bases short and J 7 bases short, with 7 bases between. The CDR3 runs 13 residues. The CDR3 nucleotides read TGTGCCATCAGTGACAGGGACAATTCACCCCTCCACTTT. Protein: CAISDRDNSPLHF.

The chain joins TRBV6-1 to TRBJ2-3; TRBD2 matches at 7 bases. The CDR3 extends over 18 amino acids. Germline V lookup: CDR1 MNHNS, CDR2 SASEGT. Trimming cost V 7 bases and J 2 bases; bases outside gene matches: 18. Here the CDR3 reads CASTRRPLERGNTDTQYF. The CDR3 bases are TGTGCCAGCACTCGCAGACCCCTTGAGCGGGGAAACACAGATACGCAGTATTTT.

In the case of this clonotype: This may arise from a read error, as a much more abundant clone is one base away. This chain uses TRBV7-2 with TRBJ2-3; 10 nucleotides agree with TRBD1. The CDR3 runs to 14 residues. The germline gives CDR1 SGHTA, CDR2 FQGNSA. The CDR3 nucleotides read TGTGCCTCCCGGGACAGGGGCTCAACAGATACGCGGTATTTT. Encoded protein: CASRDRGSTDTRYF.

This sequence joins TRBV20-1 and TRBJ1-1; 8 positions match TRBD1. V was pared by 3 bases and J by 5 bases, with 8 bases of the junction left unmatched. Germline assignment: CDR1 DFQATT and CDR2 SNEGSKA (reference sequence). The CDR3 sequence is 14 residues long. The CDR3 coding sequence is TGCAGTGCTAGTTCGGACAGGGAATGGACTGAAGCTTTCTTT. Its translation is CSASSDREWTEAFF.

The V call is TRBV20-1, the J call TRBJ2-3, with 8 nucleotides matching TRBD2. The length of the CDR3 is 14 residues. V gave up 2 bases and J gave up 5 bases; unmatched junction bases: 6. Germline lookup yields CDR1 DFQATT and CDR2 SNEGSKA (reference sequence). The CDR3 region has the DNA TGCAGTGCTAGATTCGGGGGGGACTTAGATACGCAGTATTTT. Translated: CSARFGGDLDTQYF.

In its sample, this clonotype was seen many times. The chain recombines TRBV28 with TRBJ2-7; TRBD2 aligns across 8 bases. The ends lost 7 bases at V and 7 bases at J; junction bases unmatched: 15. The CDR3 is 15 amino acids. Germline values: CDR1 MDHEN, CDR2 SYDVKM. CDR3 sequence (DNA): TGTGCCAGCACCTCCTCGGGGGGGCCCCTCGAGGAGCAGTACTTC. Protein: CASTSSGGPLEEQYF.

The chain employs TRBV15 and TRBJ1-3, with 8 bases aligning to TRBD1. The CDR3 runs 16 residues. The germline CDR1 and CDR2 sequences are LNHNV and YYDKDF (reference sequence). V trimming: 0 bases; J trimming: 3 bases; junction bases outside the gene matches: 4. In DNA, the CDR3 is TGTGCCACCAGCAGAGAGATGACAGGGGTTGGAAACACCATATATTTT. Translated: CATSREMTGVGNTIYF.

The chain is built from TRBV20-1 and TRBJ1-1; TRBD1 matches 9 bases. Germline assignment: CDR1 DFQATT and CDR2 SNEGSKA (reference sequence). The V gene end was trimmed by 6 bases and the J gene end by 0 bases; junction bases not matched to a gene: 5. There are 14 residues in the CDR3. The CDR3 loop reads CSAKTGGVNTEAFF. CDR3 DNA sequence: TGCAGTGCCAAGACAGGGGGGGTGAACACTGAAGCTTTCTTT.

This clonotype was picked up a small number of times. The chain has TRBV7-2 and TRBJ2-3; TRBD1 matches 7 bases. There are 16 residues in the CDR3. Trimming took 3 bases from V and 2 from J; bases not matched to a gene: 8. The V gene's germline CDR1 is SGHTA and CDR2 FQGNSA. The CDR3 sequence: CASSFIGDRVTDTQYF. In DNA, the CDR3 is TGTGCCAGCAGCTTTATTGGGGACAGAGTCACAGATACGCAGTATTTT.

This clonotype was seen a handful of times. The DNA for the CDR3 is TGCAGTGCTAGCCTCCGGAGGGGGAGGAAAGATACGCAGTATTTT. This gives the protein CSASLRRGRKDTQYF. The rearrangement links TRBV20-1 to TRBJ2-3; tentatively, D is TRBD1 or TRBD2 (6 bases each). Germline loops: CDR1 DFQATT, CDR2 SNEGSKA (reference sequence). This CDR3 contains 15 residues. V dropped 3 bases and J dropped 5 bases, with 18 bases sitting between them.

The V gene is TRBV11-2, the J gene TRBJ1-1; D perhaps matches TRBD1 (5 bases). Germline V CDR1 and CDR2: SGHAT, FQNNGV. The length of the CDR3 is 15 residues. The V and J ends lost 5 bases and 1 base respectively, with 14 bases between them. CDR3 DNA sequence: TGTGCCAGCAGCCAGATAGACAGACCGAACACTGAAGCTTTCTTT. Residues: CASSQIDRPNTEAFF.

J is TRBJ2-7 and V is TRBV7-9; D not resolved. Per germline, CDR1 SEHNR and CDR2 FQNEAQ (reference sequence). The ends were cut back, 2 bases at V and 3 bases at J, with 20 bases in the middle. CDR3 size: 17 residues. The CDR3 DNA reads TGTGCCAGCAGCTTACGTGTCGGGTACCCATCCCACTACGAGCAGTACTTC. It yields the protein CASSLRVGYPSHYEQYF.

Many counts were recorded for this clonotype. CDR3 DNA: TGTGCCAGCAGCTTAGAGGGGACAGTAGGCAAAAACATTCAGTACTTC. Protein sequence: CASSLEGTVGKNIQYF. This chain joins TRBV7-2 and TRBJ2-4, with 7 positions matching TRBD1. The CDR3 is 16 residues long. Germline trimming cut 1 base from V and 3 bases from J; bases unmatched to any gene: 6. The V gene's germline CDR1 is SGHTA and CDR2 FQGNSA.

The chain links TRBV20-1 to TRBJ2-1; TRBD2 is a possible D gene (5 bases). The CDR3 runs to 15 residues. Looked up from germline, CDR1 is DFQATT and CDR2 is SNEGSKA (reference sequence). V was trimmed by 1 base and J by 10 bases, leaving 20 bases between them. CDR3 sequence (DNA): TGCAGTGCTAGAGGTGGGCGGGCACCGTTTCAGGAGCAGTTCTTC. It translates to CSARGGRAPFQEQFF.